The source of this TCR beta chain is a study of post-analysis software for immune sequencing data. Turning to the study itself: The courses of disease that were included comprised relapsing-remitting, secondary progressive and progressive-relapsing multiple sclerosis. Overall study findings and caveats: Controls had lower frequencies than patients of five or six TRBV segments, which included TRBV5-6, TRBV5-1 and TRBV20-1.

About this clonotype itself: What it recognizes is unknown.

Every TCR beta cDNA library bore unique molecular identifiers. From the PCR reads, TCRdb called clonotypes with MiXCR, one entry per CDR3 protein. The sample comprises about 430,000 distinct CDR3 sequences, roughly 40% of which are singletons, and approximately 7.6% rests with the top ten. This CDR3 is built from 15 residues. Germline CDR1 and CDR2: SGHTA and FQGTGA. Trimming at V came to 4 bases and at J to 4 bases, leaving 5 bases not matched to a gene. This clonotype was obtained from a girl under 10 years old with multiple sclerosis. The chain has TRBV7-3 and TRBJ2-1; the match to TRBD2 covers 9 bases. The sequenced sample consisted of blood. CDR3 residues: CASSSSGRLYNEQFF. CDR3 coding DNA: TGTGCCAGCAGCTCGAGCGGGAGGTTGTACAATGAGCAGTTCTTC.